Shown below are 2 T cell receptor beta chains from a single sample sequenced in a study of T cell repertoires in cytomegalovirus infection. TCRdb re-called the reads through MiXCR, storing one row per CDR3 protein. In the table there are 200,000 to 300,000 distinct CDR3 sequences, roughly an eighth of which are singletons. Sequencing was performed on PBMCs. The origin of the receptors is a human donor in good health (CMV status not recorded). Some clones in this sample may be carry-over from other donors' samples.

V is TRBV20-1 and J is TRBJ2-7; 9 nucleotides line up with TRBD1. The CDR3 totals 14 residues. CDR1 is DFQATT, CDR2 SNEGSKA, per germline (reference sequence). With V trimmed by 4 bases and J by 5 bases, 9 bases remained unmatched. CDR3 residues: CSATLQGAMNEQYF. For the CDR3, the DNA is TGCAGTGCTACCCTACAGGGGGCTATGAACGAGCAGTACTTC.

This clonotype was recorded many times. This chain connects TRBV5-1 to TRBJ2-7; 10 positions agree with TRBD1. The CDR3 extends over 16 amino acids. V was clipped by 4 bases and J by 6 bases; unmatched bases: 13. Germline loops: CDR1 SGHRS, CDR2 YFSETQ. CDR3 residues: CASSGQTGTGVFEQYF. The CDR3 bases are TGCGCCAGCAGCGGCCAAACCGGGACAGGGGTATTCGAGCAGTACTTC.